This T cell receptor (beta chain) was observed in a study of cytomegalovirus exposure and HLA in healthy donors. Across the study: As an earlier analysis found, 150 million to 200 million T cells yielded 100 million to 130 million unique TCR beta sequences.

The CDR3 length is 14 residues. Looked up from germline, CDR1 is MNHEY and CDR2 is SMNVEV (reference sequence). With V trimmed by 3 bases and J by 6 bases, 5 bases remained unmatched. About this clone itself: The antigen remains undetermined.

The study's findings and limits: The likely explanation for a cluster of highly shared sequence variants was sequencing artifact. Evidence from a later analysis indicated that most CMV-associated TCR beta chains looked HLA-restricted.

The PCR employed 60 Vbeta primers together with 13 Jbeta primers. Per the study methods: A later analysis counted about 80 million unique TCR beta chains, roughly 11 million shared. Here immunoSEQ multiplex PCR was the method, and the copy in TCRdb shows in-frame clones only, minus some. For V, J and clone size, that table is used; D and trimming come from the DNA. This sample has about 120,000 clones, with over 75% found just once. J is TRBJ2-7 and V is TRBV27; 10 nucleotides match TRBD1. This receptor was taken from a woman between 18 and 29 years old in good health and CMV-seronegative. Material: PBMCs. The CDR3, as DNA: TGTGCCAGCAGTTTCGGGGACAGGGGCGGCGAGCAGTACTTC. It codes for CASSFGDRGGEQYF.